The 24 T cell receptor beta chains listed next were all sequenced from one sample in a study of immune cell composition in non-small cell lung cancer. Normal lung was sampled as far from the tumour as possible, at least 3 cm. Clones were read by immunoSEQ multiplex PCR, and TCRdb kept only the in-frame ones, dropping some. This sample yields over 5,000 clones, of which 70% to 80% are seen a single time; roughly 5.8% belongs to the top ten. What was sequenced was non-adjacent lung tissue. All receptors come from a human donor with non-small cell lung cancer.

This sequence joins TRBV10-3 and TRBJ1-2; D unclear. CDR1 ENHRY and CDR2 SYGVKD come from the germline V gene. The CDR3 contains 14 residues. Trimming took 3 bases from V and 0 from J, leaving 8 bases between them. CDR3 DNA sequence: TGTGCCATCAGTGATCGGGATACTAACTATGGCTACACCTTC. It is translated as CAISDRDTNYGYTF.

This clone was found a few times. The chain has TRBV6-6 and TRBJ2-1; the D gene is possibly TRBD2 (5 bases). V dropped 6 bases and J dropped 4 bases, with 7 bases sitting between them. The germline CDR1 and CDR2 sequences are MNHNY and SVGAGI (reference sequence). The CDR3 sequence is 12 residues long. The CDR3 loop reads CASSRGYNEQFF. CDR3 sequence (DNA): TGTGCCAGCAGCCGCGGGTACAATGAGCAGTTCTTC.

The chain has TRBV7-2 and TRBJ1-2; the D gene is possibly TRBD1 (5 bases). Germline V CDR1 and CDR2: SGHTA, FQGNSA. Trimming shortened V by 2 bases and J by 4 bases, and 8 bases separated the two germline ends. CDR3 length: 13 amino acids. This chain's CDR3 is CASSLQGGYGYTF. The DNA for the CDR3 is TGTGCCAGCAGCTTACAGGGTGGCTATGGCTACACCTTC.

CDR3 residues: CASSQEGLAGGPLSSTDTQYF. The CDR3 nucleotides are TGCGCCAGCAGCCAGGAGGGACTAGCGGGGGGGCCTCTCTCAAGCACAGATACGCAGTATTTT. V gene TRBV4-3 combines with J gene TRBJ2-3, with TRBD2 matching over 16 bases. The junction had 12 bases not matched to a gene; V was cut back by 3 bases and J by 0 bases. Looked up from germline, CDR1 is LGHNA and CDR2 is YSLEER. The CDR3 has 21 residues.

The chain has TRBV6-1 and TRBJ1-2; 9 nucleotides line up with TRBD1. Germline V CDR1 and CDR2: MNHNS, SASEGT. This CDR3 has 14 residues. V gave up 8 bases and J gave up 3 bases; unmatched junction bases: 7. In DNA form, the CDR3 reads TGTGCCAGCGAAAACAGGGGGCGAGACTATGGCTACACCTTC. This sequence encodes CASENRGRDYGYTF.

The V gene is TRBV7-3, the J gene TRBJ1-5; D uncertain. V lost 2 bases and J 6 bases, leaving 11 bases between the germline ends. This CDR3 has 14 amino acids. Germline V CDR1 and CDR2: SGHTA, FQGTGA. The CDR3 region has the DNA TGTGCCAGCAGCTTACCGAGGGAGCGTCAGCCCCAGCATTTT. This codes for CASSLPRERQPQHF.

The chain carries TRBV28 and TRBJ2-5, with 8 nucleotides matching TRBD1. The V gene's germline CDR1 is MDHEN and CDR2 SYDVKM. The CDR3 extends over 13 amino acids. V lost 6 bases, J lost 5 bases, and 5 bases stayed unmatched. The CDR3, as DNA: TGTGCCAGCAGCTCAGGGGGCTTGGAGACCCAGTACTTC. Translating it yields CASSSGGLETQYF. The full variable domain, its missing parts supplied by reference TRBV28 and TRBJ2-5, is DVKVTQSSRYLVKRTGEKVFLECVQDMDHENMFWYRQDPGLGLRLIYFSYDVKMKEKGDIPEGYSVSREKKERFSLILESASTNQTSMYLCASSSGGLETQYFGPGTRLLVL.

This chain connects TRBV4-3 to TRBJ2-7; the D gene is possibly TRBD1 (6 bases). Trimming removed 0 bases from V and 5 bases from J, with 23 bases in between. Germline V gene data show CDR1 as LGHNA and CDR2 as YSLEER. The CDR3 totals 18 residues. DNA for the CDR3: TGCGCCAGCAGCCAAGATCTAGGTGCCCAAGGGGGAAGGAACGAGCAGTACTTC. It codes for CASSQDLGAQGGRNEQYF.

The chain couples TRBV7-2 to TRBJ2-1; D unresolved. V lost 1 base and J lost 7, with 8 bases in between. This CDR3 contains 13 residues. From germline, CDR1 is SGHTA and CDR2 FQGNSA. Here the CDR3 reads CASSLGRFNEQFF. CDR3 sequence (DNA): TGTGCCAGCAGCTTAGGGCGGTTTAATGAGCAGTTCTTC.

This chain joins TRBV6-5 and TRBJ2-7; tentatively, D is TRBD1 (8 bases). Per germline, CDR1 MNHEY and CDR2 SVGAGI. V lost 0 bases and J 6 bases, leaving 12 bases between the germline ends. This CDR3 spans 14 amino acids. CDR3 region: CASSYSYRGGEQYF. Here the CDR3 DNA reads TGTGCCAGCAGTTACTCTTACAGGGGGGGCGAGCAGTACTTC.

The chain couples TRBV2 to TRBJ2-5; TRBD1 matches 7 bases. The CDR3 is 13 residues long. The ends lost 6 bases at V and 3 bases at J; junction bases unmatched: 4. In germline, CDR1 is SNHLY, CDR2 FYNNEI. The CDR3 spells CASSPDRKETQYF. The CDR3 nucleotides read TGTGCCAGCAGCCCGGACAGGAAAGAGACCCAGTACTTC. The full variable domain, its missing parts supplied by reference TRBV2 and TRBJ2-5, is EPEVTQTPSHQVTQMGQEVILRCVPISNHLYFYWYRQILGQKVEFLVSFYNNEISEKSEIFDDQFSVERPDGSNFTLKIRSTKLEDSAMYFCASSPDRKETQYFGPGTRLLVL.

This clone was picked up a small number of times. CDR3 protein: CASSSPGTGKKVWPQHF. The CDR3 DNA reads as TGTGCCAGCAGTTCGCCCGGGACAGGGAAAAAGGTTTGGCCCCAGCATTTT. The chain joins TRBV2 to TRBJ1-5; TRBD1 matches at 9 bases. This CDR3 has 17 residues. V shed 5 bases and J 9 bases; nucleotides not matched to a gene: 17. Per germline, CDR1 SNHLY and CDR2 FYNNEI.

The rearrangement links TRBV6-1 to TRBJ1-2, with no clear D. Germline assignment: CDR1 MNHNS and CDR2 SASEGT. The CDR3 covers 15 residues. V lost 1 base to trimming and J lost 0 bases, with 9 bases between them. The CDR3 loop is CASSEGGSANYGYTF. The CDR3 region has the DNA TGTGCCAGCAGTGAAGGAGGCAGCGCTAACTATGGCTACACCTTC.

The J gene is TRBJ2-5, the V gene TRBV7-6, with TRBD1 as a possible D gene (5 bases). Germline V gives CDR1 SGHVS, CDR2 FNYEAQ. This CDR3 has 12 residues. The ends were cut back, 4 bases at V and 7 bases at J, with 10 bases in the middle. As DNA, the CDR3 is TGTGCCAGCAGCTCCCAAAGGGGGACCCAGTACTTC. This sequence encodes CASSSQRGTQYF.

V and J are TRBV9 and TRBJ1-1; D unclear. Germline CDR1 is SGDLS and CDR2 is YYNGEE. Trimming shortened V by 3 bases and J by 2 bases, and 11 bases separated the two germline ends. The CDR3 runs to 14 residues. The CDR3 here is CASSDVRTNTEAFF. CDR3 DNA sequence: TGTGCCAGCAGCGACGTAAGGACTAACACTGAAGCTTTCTTT. The full variable domain, its missing parts supplied by reference TRBV9 and TRBJ1-1, is DSGVTQTPKHLITATGQRVTLRCSPRSGDLSVYWYQQSLDQGLQFLIQYYNGEERAKGNILERFSAQQFPDLHSELNLSSLELGDSALYFCASSDVRTNTEAFFGQGTRLTVV.

This rearrangement joins TRBV2 to TRBJ2-1; D is undetermined. This CDR3 region has 11 residues. Germline loops: CDR1 SNHLY, CDR2 FYNNEI. The CDR3: CASLSSNEQFF. In DNA, the CDR3 is TGTGCTAGTTTGAGTTCTAATGAGCAGTTCTTC. The full variable domain, its missing parts supplied by reference TRBV2 and TRBJ2-1, is EPEVTQTPSHQVTQMGQEVILRCVPISNHLYFYWYRQILGQKVEFLVSFYNNEISEKSEIFDDQFSVERPDGSNFTLKIRSTKLEDSAMYFCASLSSNEQFFGPGTRLTVL.

This chain links TRBV7-8 with TRBJ2-3, with D maybe TRBD2 (5 bases). This CDR3 contains 13 residues. CDR1 SGHVS and CDR2 FQNEAQ come from the germline V gene. Trimming pared 4 bases from V and 2 bases from J, leaving 7 bases between. The CDR3 DNA sequence: TGTGCCAGCAGCTGGGAGCACACAGATACGCAGTATTTT. Translated: CASSWEHTDTQYF.

The CDR3 nucleotides are TGTGCCAGCAGCTTGGGCCCTGAGGGAGCCCAGCATTTT. Encoded protein: CASSLGPEGAQHF. The rearrangement joins TRBV5-6 to TRBJ1-5, with D unresolved. The CDR3 is made up of 13 amino acids. Trimming removed 0 bases from V and 11 bases from J, with 12 bases in between. Germline V gives CDR1 SGHDT, CDR2 YYEEEE.

V usage is TRBV18 and J usage is TRBJ2-1; tentatively, D is TRBD2 (7 bases). Trimming took 3 bases from V and 9 from J, leaving 18 bases between them. This CDR3 comprises 15 residues. Per the germline V gene, CDR1 is KGHSH and CDR2 is LQKENI. The CDR3 reads CASSPSSGGPVEQFF. Written as DNA, the CDR3 is TGTGCCAGCTCACCCTCTTCCGGGGGGCCGGTTGAGCAGTTCTTC.

The rearrangement joins TRBV5-4 to TRBJ1-1; 9 nucleotides line up with TRBD1. The CDR3 is made up of 15 amino acids. Germline V CDR1 and CDR2: SGHNT, YYREEE (reference sequence). V lost 1 base and J lost 6; bases outside the gene matches: 7. Written as DNA, the CDR3 is TGTGCCAGCAGCTTGCCGGACAGGGGAAGGTCTGAAGCTTTCTTT. Protein: CASSLPDRGRSEAFF. The full variable domain, completed using reference TRBV5-4 and TRBJ1-1, is ETGVTQSPTHLIKTRGQQVTLRCSSQSGHNTVSWYQQALGQGPQFIFQYYREEENGRGNFPPRFSGLQFPNYSSELNVNALELDDSALYLCASSLPDRGRSEAFFGQGTRLTVV.

Comment on this clone: The junction shows a germline mismatch at one end, possibly a read error. The V and J genes are TRBV6-1 and TRBJ1-1; no definite D call. Germline CDR1 is MNHNS and CDR2 is SASEGT. The CDR3 is 12 residues long. The CDR3 DNA reads as TGTGCCAGCAGTGAAGCGCTTTCAACGGGAGGGTTT. It is translated as CASSEALSTGGF.

The rearrangement uses TRBV25-1 and TRBJ1-2; D gene uncertain. Trimming took off 2 bases at V and 4 bases at J, with 11 bases between the two ends. The germline gives CDR1 MGHDK, CDR2 SYGVNS. This CDR3 comprises 14 residues. The CDR3 bases are TGTGCCAGCAGTGAAAGAGGGATCGGCTATGGCTACACCTTC. Protein: CASSERGIGYGYTF.

This chain joins TRBV23-1 and TRBJ2-7; 9 nucleotides agree with TRBD1. TRBV23-1 is recorded as an ORF, its role being uncertain. The CDR3 contains 15 residues. V was pared by 2 bases and J by 5 bases, with 7 bases of the junction left unmatched. For the CDR3, the DNA is TGCGCCAGCAGTCAACCCAGGACAGGGGAGGACGAGCAGTACTTC. It encodes CASSQPRTGEDEQYF.

The V gene is TRBV5-1, the J gene TRBJ1-1, with 10 bases lining up with TRBD1. This CDR3 comprises 15 residues. The trim removed 4 bases at V and 2 bases at J, leaving 5 bases unmatched. Germline V gene data show CDR1 as SGHRS and CDR2 as YFSETQ. CDR3 amino acids: CASSERDRGNTEAFF. The CDR3 bases are TGCGCCAGCAGCGAACGGGACAGGGGTAACACTGAAGCTTTCTTT. Supplemented by reference TRBV5-1 and TRBJ1-1, the full variable domain reads KAGVTQTPRYLIKTRGQQVTLSCSPISGHRSVSWYQQTPGQGLQFLFEYFSETQRNKGNFPGRFSGRQFSNSRSEMNVSTLELGDSALYLCASSERDRGNTEAFFGQGTRLTVV.